Reported below is one T cell receptor (beta chain). Its specificity is not known. TCR beta CDR3 regions were amplified from RNA. Carried out on the TCR CDR3, a first-round RT-PCR used the HTBI primer set. Each CDR3 protein is one row after TCRdb ran MiXCR on the multiplex PCR reads. The sample lists about 690,000 distinct CDR3 sequences, 15% to 20% occurring once. CDR1 and CDR2 (germline): SGDLS, YYNGEE. The V end lost 3 bases, the J end lost 5 bases, and 12 bases lay between the germline ends. The CDR3 has 14 amino acids. This sample stems from a study of T cells in Graves' hyperthyroidism and ophthalmopathy. Broader study findings: Most thyroid clonotypes expanded above 0.001 appeared in blood too.

The receptor was derived from a man aged 50 to 60 with Graves' hyperthyroidism. The chain is built from TRBV9 and TRBJ1-5; the D is unclear. Material: blood. As DNA, the CDR3 is TGTGCCAGCAGCGCCGGGAGACCCCATCAGCCCCAGCATTTT. Its protein is CASSAGRPHQPQHF.